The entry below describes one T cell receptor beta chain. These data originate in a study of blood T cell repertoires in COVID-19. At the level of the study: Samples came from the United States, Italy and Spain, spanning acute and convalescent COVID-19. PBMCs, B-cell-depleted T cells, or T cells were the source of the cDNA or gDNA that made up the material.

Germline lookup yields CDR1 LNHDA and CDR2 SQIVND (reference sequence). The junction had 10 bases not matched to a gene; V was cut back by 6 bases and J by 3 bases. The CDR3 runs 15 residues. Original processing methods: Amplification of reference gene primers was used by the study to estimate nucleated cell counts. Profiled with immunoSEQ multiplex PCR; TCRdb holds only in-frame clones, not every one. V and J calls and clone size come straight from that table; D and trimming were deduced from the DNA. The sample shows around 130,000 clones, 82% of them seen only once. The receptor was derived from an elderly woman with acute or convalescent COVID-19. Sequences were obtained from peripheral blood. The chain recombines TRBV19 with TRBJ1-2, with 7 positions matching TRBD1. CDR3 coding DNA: TGTGCCAGTAGGGAATCGACAGGGAGCGACTATGGCTACACCTTC. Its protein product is CASRESTGSDYGYTF.